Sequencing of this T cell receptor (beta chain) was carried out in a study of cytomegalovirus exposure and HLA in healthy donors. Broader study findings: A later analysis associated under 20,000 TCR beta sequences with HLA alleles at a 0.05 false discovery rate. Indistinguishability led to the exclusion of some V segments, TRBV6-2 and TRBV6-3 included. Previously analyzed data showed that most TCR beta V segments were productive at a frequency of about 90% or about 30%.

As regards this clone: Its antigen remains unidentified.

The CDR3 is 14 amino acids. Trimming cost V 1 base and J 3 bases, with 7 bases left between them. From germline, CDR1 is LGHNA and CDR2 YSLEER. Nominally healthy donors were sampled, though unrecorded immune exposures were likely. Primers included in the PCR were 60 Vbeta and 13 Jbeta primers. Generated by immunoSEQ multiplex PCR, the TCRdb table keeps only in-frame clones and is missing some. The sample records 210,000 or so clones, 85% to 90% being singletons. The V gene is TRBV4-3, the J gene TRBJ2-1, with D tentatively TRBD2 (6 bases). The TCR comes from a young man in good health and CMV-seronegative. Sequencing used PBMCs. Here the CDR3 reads CASSQGGIYNEQFF. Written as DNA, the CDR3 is TGCGCCAGCAGCCAAGGCGGGATCTACAATGAGCAGTTCTTC.